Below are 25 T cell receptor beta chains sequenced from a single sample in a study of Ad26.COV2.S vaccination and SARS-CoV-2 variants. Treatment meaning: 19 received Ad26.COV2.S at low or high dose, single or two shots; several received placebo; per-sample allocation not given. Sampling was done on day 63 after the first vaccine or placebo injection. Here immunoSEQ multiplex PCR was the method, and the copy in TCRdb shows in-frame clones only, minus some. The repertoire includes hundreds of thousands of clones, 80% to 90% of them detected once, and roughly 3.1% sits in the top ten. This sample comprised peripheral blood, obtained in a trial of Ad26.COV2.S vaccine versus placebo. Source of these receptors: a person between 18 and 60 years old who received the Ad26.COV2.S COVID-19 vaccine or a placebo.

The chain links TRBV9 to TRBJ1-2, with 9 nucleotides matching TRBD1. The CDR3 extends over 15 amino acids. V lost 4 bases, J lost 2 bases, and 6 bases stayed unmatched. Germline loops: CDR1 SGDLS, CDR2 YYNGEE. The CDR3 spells CASSTGTGLNYGYTF. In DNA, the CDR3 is TGTGCCAGCAGCACCGGGACAGGGTTAAACTATGGCTACACCTTC.

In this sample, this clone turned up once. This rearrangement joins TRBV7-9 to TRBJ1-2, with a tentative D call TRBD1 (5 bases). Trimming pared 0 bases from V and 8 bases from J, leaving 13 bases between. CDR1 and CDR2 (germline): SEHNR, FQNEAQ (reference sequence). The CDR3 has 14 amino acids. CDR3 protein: CASSLAVGGNGYTF. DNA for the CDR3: TGTGCCAGCAGCTTAGCGGTGGGGGGTAACGGCTACACCTTC.

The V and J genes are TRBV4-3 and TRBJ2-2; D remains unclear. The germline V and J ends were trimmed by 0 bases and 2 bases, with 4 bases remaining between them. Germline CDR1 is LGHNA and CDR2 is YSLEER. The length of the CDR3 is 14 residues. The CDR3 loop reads CASSQDTNTGELFF. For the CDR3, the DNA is TGCGCCAGCAGCCAAGATACAAACACCGGGGAGCTGTTTTTT.

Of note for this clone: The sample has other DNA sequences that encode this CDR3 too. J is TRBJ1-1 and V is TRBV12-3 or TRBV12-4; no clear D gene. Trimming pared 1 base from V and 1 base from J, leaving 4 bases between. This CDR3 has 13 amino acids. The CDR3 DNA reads TGTGCCAGCAGTTTAGGCGGGAACACTGAAGCTTTCTTT. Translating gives CASSLGGNTEAFF.

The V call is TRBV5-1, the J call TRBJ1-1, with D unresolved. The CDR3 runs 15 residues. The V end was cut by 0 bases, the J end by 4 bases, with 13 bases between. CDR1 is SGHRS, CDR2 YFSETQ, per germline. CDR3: CASSLANPPGTEAFF. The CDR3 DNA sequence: TGCGCCAGCAGCTTGGCCAACCCGCCGGGCACTGAAGCTTTCTTT.

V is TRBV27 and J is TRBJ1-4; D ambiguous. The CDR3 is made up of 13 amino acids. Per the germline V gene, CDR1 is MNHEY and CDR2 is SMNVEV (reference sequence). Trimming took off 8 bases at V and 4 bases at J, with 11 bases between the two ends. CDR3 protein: CASFDRINEKLFF. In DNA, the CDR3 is TGTGCCAGCTTTGATAGGATTAATGAAAAACTGTTTTTT.

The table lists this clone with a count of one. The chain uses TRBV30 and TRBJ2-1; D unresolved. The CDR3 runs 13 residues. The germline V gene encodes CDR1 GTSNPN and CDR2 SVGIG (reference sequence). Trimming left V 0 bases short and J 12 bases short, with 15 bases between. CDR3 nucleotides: TGTGCCTGGAGTGTAGCCGGGCGCTCCGGGCAGTTCTTC. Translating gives CAWSVAGRSGQFF.

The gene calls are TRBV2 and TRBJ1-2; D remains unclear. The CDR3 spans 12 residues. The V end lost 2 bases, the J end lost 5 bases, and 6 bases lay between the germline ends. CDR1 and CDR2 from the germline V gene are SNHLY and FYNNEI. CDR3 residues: CASSEKGYGYTF. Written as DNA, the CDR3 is TGTGCCAGCAGTGAAAAGGGTTATGGCTACACCTTC.

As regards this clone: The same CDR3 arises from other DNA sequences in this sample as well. The CDR3 is CASSLDPTYEQYF. The CDR3 DNA sequence: TGTGCCAGCAGCTTAGACCCGACCTACGAGCAGTACTTC. The chain is built from TRBV11-2 and TRBJ2-7; D is uncertain. This CDR3 comprises 13 residues. V gave up 0 bases and J gave up 2 bases, with 5 bases separating them. Germline CDR1 SGHAT, CDR2 FQNNGV.

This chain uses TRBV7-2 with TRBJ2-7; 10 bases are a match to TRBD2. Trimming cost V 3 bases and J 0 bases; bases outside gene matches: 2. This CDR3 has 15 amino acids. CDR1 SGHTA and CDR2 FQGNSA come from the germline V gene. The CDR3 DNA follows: TGTGCCAGCAGCTTCCTAGCGGGGGACTCCTACGAGCAGTACTTC. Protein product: CASSFLAGDSYEQYF.

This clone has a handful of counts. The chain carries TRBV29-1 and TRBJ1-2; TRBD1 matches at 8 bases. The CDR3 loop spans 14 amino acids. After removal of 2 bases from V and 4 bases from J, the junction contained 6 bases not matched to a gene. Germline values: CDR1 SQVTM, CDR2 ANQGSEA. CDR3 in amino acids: CSVERGTGVYGYTF. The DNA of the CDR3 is TGCAGCGTTGAAAGAGGGACAGGCGTCTATGGCTACACCTTC.

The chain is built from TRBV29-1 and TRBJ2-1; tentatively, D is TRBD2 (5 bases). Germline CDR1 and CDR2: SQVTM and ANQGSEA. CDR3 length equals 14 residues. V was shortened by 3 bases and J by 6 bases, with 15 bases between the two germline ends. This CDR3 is CSVEDYGDFNEQFF. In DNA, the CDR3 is TGCAGCGTTGAGGATTACGGGGATTTCAATGAGCAGTTCTTC.

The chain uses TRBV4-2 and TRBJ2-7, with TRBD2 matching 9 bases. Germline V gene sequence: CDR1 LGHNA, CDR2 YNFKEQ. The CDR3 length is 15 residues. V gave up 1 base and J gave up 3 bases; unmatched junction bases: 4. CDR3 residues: CASSQVPSGDYEQYF. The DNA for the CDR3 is TGTGCCAGCAGCCAAGTTCCTAGCGGGGACTACGAGCAGTACTTC.

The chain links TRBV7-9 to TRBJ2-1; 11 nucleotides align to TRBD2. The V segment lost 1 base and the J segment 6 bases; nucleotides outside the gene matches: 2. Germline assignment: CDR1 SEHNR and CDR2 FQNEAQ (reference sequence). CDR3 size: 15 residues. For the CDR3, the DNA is TGTGCCAGCAGCTTAGTTAGCGGGGGGGTCAATGAGCAGTTCTTC. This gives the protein CASSLVSGGVNEQFF.

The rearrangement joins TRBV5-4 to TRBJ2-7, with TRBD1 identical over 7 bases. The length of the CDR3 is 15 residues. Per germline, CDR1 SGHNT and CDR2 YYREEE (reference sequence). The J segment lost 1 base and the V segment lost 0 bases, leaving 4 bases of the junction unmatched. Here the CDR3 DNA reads TGTGCCAGCAGCTTGGGACAGGGAAGGTCCTACGAGCAGTACTTC. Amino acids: CASSLGQGRSYEQYF.

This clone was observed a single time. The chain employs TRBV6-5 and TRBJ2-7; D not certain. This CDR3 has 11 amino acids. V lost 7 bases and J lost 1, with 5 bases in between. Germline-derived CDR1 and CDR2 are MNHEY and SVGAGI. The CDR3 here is CASTLSYEQYF. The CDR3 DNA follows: TGTGCCAGCACTCTATCCTACGAGCAGTACTTC.

CDR3 in amino acids: CASTDTPNTEAFF. DNA of the CDR3: TGTGCCAGCACCGATACCCCGAACACTGAAGCTTTCTTT. The chain employs TRBV12-3 or TRBV12-4 and TRBJ1-1; D gene unclear. The V end lost 7 bases, the J end lost 1 base, and 10 bases lay between the germline ends. CDR3 length: 13 amino acids.

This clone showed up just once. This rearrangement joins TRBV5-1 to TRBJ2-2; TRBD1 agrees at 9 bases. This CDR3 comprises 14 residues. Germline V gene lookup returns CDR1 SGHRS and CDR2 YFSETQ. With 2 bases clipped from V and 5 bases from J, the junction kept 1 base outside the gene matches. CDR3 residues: CASSFGQGTGELFF. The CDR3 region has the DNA TGCGCCAGCAGCTTCGGACAGGGGACCGGGGAGCTGTTTTTT.

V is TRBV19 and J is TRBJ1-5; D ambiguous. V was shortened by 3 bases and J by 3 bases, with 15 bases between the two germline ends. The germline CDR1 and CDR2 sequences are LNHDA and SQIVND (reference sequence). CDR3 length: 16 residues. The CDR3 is CASSIAGVQLNQPQHF. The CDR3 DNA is TGTGCCAGTAGTATCGCCGGGGTACAACTCAATCAGCCCCAGCATTTT. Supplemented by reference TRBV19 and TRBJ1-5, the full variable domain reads DGGITQSPKYLFRKEGQNVTLSCEQNLNHDAMYWYRQDPGQGLRLIYYSQIVNDFQKGDIAEGYSVSREKKESFPLTVTSAQKNPTAFYLCASSIAGVQLNQPQHFGDGTRLSIL.

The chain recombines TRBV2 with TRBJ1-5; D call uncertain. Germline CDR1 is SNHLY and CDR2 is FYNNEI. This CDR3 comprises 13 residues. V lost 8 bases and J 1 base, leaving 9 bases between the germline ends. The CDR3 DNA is TGTGCCAGCCTGCTGGAGAGCAATCAGCCCCAGCATTTT. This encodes CASLLESNQPQHF. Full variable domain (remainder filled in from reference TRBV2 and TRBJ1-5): EPEVTQTPSHQVTQMGQEVILRCVPISNHLYFYWYRQILGQKVEFLVSFYNNEISEKSEIFDDQFSVERPDGSNFTLKIRSTKLEDSAMYFCASLLESNQPQHFGDGTRLSIL.

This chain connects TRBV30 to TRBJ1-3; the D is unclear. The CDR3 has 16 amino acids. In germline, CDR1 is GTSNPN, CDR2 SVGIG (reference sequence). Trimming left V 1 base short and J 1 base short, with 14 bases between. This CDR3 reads CAWSEPVSFSGNTIYF. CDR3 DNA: TGTGCCTGGAGTGAGCCAGTCTCTTTTTCTGGAAACACCATATATTTT.

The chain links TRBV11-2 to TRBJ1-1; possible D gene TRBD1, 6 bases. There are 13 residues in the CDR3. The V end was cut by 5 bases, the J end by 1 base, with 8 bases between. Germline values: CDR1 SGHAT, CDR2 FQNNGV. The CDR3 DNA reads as TGTGCCAGCAGCGGACAGCCGAACACTGAAGCTTTCTTT. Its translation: CASSGQPNTEAFF.

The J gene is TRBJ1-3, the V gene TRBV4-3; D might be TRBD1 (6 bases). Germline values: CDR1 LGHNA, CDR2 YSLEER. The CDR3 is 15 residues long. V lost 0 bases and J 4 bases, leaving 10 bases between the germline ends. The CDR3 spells CASSQDWGGGNTIYF. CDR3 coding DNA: TGCGCCAGCAGCCAAGATTGGGGGGGCGGAAACACCATATATTTT.

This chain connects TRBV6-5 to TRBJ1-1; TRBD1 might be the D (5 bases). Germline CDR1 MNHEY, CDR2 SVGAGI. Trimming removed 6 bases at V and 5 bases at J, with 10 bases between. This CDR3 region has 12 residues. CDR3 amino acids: CASSRRGTEAFF. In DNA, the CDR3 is TGTGCCAGCAGCCGGCGGGGGACTGAAGCTTTCTTT.

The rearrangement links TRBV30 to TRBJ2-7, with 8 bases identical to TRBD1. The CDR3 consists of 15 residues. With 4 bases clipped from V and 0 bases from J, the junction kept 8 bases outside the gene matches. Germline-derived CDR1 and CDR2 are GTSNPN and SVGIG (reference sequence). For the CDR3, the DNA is TGTGCCTGGAACCTTGACAGGGGATACTCCTACGAGCAGTACTTC. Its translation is CAWNLDRGYSYEQYF.